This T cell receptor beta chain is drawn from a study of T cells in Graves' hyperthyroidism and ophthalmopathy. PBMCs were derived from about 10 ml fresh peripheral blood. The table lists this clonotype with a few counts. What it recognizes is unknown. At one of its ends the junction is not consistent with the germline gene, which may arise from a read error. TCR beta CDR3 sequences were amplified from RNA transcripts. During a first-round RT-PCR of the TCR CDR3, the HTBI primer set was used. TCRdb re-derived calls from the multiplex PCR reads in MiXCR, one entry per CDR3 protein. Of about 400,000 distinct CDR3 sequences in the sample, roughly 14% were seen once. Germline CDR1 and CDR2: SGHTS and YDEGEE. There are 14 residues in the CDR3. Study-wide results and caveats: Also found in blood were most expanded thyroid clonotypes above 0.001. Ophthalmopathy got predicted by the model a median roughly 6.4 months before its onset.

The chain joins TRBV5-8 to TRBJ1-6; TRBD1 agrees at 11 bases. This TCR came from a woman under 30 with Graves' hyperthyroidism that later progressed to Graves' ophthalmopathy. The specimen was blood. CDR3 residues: CASSSGTGGSPLHF. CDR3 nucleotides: TGCGCCAGCAGCTCCGGGACAGGGGGTTCACCCCTCCACTTT. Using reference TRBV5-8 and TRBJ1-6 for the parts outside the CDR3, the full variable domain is EAGVTQSPTHLIKTRGQQATLRCSPISGHTSVYWYQQALGLGLQFLLWYDEGEERNRGNFPPRFSGRQFPNYSSELNVNALELEDSALYLCASSSGTGGSPLHFGNGTRLTVT.